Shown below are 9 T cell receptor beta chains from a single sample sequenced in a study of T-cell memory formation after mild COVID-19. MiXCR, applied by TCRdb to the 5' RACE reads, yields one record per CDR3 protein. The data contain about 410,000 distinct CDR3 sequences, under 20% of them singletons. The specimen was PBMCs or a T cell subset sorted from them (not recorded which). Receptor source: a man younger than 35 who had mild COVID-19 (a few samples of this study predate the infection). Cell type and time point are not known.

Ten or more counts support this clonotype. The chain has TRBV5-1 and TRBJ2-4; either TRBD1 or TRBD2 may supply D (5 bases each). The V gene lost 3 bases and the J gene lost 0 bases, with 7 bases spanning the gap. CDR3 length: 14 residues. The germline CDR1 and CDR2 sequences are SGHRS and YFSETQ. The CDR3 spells CASSSGTAKNIQYF. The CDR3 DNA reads TGCGCCAGCAGCTCCGGGACAGCCAAAAACATTCAGTACTTC.

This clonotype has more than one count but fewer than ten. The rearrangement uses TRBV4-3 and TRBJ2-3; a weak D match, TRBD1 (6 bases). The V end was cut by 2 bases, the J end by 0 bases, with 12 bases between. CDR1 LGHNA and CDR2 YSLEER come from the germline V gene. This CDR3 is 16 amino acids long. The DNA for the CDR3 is TGCGCCAGCAGCCAACTAGGGGGAACTAGCACAGATACGCAGTATTTT. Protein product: CASSQLGGTSTDTQYF.

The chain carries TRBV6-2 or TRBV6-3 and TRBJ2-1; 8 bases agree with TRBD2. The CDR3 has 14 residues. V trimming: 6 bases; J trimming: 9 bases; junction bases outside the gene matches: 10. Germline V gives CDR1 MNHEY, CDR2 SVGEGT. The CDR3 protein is CASSGTSWSAEQFF. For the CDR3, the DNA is TGTGCCAGCAGCGGGACTAGTTGGTCGGCTGAGCAGTTCTTC.

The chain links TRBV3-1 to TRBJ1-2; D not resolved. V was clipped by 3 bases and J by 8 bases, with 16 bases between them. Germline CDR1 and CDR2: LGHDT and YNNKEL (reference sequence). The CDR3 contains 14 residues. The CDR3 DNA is TGTGCCAGCAGCCACTCAGGAAAAAGCAGAGGCTACACCTTC. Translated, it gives CASSHSGKSRGYTF. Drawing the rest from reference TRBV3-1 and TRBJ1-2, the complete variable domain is DTAVSQTPKYLVTQMGNDKSIKCEQNLGHDTMYWYKQDSKKFLKIMFSYNNKELIINETVPNRFSPKSPDKAHLNLHINSLELGDSAVYFCASSHSGKSRGYTFGSGTRLTVV.

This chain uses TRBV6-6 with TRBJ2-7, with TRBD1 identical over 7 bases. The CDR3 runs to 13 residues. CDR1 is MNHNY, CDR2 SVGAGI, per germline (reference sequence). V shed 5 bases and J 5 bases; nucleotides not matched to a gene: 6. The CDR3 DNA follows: TGTGCCAGCAGTCGGCAGACAGGGCACGAGCAGTACTTC. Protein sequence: CASSRQTGHEQYF.

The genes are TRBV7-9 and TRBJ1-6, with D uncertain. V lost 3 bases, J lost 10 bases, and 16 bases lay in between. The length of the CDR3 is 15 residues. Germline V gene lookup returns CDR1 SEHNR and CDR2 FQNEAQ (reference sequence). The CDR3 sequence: CASSFGYGSRSPLHF. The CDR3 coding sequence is TGTGCCAGCAGCTTCGGGTACGGTTCGAGGTCACCCCTCCACTTT.

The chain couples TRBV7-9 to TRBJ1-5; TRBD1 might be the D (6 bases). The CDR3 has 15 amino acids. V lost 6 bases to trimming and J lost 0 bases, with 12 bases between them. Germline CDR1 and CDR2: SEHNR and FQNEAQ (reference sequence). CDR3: CASSQTGNSNQPQHF. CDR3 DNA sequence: TGTGCCAGCAGTCAGACAGGAAATAGCAATCAGCCCCAGCATTTT.

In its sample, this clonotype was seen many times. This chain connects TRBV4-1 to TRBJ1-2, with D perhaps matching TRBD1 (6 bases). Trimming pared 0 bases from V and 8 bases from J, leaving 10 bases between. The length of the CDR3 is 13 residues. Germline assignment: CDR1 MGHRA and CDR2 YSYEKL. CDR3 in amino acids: CASSQDGGPGYTF. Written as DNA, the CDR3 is TGCGCCAGCAGCCAAGATGGGGGCCCCGGCTACACCTTC.

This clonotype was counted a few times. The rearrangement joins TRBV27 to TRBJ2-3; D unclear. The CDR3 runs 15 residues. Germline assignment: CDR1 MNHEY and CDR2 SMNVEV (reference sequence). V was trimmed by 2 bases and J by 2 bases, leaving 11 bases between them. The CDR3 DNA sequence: TGTGCCAGCAGTTTAGGGCCCTATAACACAGATACGCAGTATTTT. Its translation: CASSLGPYNTDTQYF.